The clone carrying this T cell receptor beta chain appeared a few times. The data were taken from a study of patients and donors after allogeneic stem cell transplantation. The CDR3 covers 15 residues. The V gene end was trimmed by 4 bases and the J gene end by 4 bases; junction bases not matched to a gene: 8. From germline, CDR1 is ENHRY and CDR2 SYGVKD. TCRdb processed the RT-PCR reads anew with MiXCR; each CDR3 protein has one entry. The sample contains more than 150,000 distinct CDR3 sequences, more than 35% of which appear only once. J is TRBJ1-1 and V is TRBV10-3, with 8 bases matching TRBD1. This TCR was sampled from a human donor who was either an allogeneic HSCT recipient or a stem cell or donor lymphocyte infusion donor (not recorded which). It is not recorded whose cells these are; they may come from a transplant donor. The sequenced material came from blood, either unsorted or a sorted T cell fraction (not recorded which). The CDR3 loop is CAISGTGHVITEAFF. The CDR3 nucleotides are TGTGCCATCAGTGGGACAGGGCACGTTATCACTGAAGCTTTCTTT.